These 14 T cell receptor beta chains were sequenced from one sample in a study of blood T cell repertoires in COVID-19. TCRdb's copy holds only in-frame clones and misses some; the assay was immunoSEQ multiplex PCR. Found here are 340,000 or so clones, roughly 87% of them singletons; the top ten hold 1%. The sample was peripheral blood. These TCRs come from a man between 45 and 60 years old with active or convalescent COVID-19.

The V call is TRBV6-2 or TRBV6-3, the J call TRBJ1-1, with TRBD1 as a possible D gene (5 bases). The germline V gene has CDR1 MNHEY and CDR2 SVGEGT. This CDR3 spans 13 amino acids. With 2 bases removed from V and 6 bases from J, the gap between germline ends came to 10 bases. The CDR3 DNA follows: TGTGCCAGCAGTTACGCGGGGGTGCCTGAAGCTTTCTTT. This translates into CASSYAGVPEAFF.

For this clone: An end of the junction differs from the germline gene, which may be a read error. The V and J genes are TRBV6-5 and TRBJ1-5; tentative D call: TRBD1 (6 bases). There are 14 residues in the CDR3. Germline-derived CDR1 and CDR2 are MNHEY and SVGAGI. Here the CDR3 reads CASSYSGHSMAQHF. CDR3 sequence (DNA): TGTGCCAGCAGCTACTCGGGACATTCTATGGCCCAGCATTTT.

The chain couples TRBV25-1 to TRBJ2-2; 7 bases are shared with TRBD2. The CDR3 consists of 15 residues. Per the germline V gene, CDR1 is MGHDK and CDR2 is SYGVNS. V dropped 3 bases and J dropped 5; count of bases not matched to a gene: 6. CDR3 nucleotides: TGTGCCAGCAGTGACAGCGGGGACGGGACCGGGGAGCTGTTTTTT. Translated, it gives CASSDSGDGTGELFF.

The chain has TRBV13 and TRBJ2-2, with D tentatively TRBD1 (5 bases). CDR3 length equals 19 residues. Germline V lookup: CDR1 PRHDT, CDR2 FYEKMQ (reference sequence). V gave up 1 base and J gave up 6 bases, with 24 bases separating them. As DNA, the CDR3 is TGTGCCAGCAGCTTAGCGGTCATATCTGGTGGGGCCTCACCCGGGGAGCTGTTTTTT. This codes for CASSLAVISGGASPGELFF.

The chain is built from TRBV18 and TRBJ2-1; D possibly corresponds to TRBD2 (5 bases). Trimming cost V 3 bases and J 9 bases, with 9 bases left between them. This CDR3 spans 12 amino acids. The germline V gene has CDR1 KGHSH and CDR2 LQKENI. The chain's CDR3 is CASSPSEGEQFF. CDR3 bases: TGTGCCAGCTCACCTTCCGAGGGTGAGCAGTTCTTC.

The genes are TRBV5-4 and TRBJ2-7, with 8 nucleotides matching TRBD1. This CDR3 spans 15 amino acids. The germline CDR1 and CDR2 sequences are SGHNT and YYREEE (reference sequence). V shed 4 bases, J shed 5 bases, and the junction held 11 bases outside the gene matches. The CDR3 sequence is CASSTTRTGRNEQYF. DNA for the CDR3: TGTGCCAGCAGCACAACCCGGACAGGGCGTAACGAGCAGTACTTC.

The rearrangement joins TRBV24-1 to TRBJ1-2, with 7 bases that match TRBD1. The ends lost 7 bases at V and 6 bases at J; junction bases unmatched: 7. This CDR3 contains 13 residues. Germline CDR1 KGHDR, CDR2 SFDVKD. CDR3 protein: CATSGQAYDGYTF. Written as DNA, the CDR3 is TGTGCCACCAGCGGACAGGCCTACGATGGCTACACCTTC.

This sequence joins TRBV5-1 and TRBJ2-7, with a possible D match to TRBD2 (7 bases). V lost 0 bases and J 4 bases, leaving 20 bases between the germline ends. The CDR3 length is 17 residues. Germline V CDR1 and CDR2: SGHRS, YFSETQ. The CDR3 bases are TGCGCCAGCAGCTTGGCCTACGATGGCGGGGGCTCGTACGAGCAGTACTTC. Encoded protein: CASSLAYDGGGSYEQYF.

The CDR3 sequence: CASSPDSYNSPLHF. As DNA, the CDR3 is TGTGCCAGCAGCCCGGACAGTTATAATTCACCCCTCCACTTT. The chain carries TRBV3-1 (or the pseudogene TRBV3-2) and TRBJ1-6; D is possibly TRBD1 (6 bases). Germline lookup yields CDR1 LGHDT and CDR2 YNNKEL (reference sequence). The CDR3 sequence is 14 residues long. V lost 4 bases to trimming and J lost 4 bases, with 8 bases between them.

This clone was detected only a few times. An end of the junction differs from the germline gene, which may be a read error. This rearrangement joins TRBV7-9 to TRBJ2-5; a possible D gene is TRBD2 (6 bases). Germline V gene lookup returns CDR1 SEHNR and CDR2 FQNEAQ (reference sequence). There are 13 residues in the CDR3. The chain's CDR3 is CASSTLLASGYDF. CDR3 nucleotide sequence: TGTGCCAGCAGCACTTTGCTGGCGAGCGGGTATGACTTC.

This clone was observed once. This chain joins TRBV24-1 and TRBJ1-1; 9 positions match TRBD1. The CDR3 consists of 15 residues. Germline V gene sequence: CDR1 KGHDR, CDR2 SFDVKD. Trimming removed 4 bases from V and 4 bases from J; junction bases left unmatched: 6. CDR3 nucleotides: TGTGCCACCAGTGACCCACAGACAGGGGGCACTGAAGCTTTCTTT. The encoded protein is CATSDPQTGGTEAFF.

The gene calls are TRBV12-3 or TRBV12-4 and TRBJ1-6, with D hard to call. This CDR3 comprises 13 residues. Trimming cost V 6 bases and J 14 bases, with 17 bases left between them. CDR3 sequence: CASSDDGLRSLHF. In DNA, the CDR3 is TGTGCCAGCAGCGACGACGGGTTAAGGTCCCTCCACTTT.

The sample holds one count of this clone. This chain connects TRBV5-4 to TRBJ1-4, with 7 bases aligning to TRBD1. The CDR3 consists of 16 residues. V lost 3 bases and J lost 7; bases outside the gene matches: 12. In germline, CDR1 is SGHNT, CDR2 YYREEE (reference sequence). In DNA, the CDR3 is TGTGCCAGCAGCTCCCAGACGGGGGACAGTCCTGAAAAACTGTTTTTT. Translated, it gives CASSSQTGDSPEKLFF.

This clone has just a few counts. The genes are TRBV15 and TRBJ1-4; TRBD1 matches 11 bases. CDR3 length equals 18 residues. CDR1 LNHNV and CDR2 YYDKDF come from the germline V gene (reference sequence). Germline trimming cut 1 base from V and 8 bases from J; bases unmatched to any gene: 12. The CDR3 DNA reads TGTGCCACCAGCAGAGGCCGGGACAGGGGGAGCGCGGCGGAAAAACTGTTTTTT. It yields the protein CATSRGRDRGSAAEKLFF.